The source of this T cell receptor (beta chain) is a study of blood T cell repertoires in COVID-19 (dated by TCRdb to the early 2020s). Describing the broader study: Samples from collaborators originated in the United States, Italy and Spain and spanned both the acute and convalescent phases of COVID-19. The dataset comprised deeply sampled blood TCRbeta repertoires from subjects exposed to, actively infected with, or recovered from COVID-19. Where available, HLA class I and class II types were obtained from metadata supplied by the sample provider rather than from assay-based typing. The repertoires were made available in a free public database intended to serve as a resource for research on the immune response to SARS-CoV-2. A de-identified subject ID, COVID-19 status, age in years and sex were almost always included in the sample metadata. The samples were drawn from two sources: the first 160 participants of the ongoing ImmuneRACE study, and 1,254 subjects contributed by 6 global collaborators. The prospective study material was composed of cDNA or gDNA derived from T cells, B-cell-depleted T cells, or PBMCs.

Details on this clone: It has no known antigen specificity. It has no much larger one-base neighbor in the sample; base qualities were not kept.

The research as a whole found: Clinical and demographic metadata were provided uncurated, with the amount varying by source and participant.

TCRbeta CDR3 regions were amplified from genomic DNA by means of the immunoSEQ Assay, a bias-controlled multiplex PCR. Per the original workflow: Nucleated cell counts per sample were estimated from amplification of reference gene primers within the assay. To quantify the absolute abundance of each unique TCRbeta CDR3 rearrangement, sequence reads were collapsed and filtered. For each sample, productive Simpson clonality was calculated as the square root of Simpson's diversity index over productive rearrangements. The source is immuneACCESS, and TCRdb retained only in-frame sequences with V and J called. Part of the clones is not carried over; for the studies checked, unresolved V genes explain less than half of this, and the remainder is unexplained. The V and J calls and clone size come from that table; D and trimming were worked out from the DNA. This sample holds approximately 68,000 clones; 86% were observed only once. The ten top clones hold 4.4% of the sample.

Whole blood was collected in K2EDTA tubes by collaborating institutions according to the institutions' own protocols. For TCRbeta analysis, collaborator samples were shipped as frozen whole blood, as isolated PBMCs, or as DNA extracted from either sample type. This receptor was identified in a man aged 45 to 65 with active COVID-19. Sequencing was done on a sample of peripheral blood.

The nucleotide sequence is TGCAGTTCCGGGGTAAACATTCAGTACTTC. Translated, it reads CSSGVNIQYF. The chain uses TRBV20-1 and TRBJ2-4; the D gene is perhaps TRBD2, from 5 matching bases. As encoded in the germline V gene (reference sequence), CDR1 is DFQATT while CDR2 is SNEGSKA. At the junction V is shortened by 8 bases and J by 6 bases, with 8 bases in between. From its cysteine to its phenylalanine, the CDR3 spans 10 amino acids. The entry retains the CDR3 DNA only, 30 bases that are in frame from base 1.